This T cell receptor (beta chain) came from a study of cytotoxic CD8 clonotypes in ibrutinib-treated CLL. Study details: Patients attained 25 or so partial and 2 complete responses; at median around 63 months, around 15 remained remitted while 12 progressed. Regarding the study as a whole: Public clonotypes proved infrequent, and on treatment they shrank or remained steady. Baseline levels of clonality went above those of age-matched healthy donors and moved with circulating CD8+ T-cell counts.

This clone appeared once. As yet, its antigen is unknown. The planned depth of sequencing spanned 1 in 200,000 to 1 in 1 million T cells. This table comes from immunoSEQ multiplex PCR, and its TCRdb copy is limited to in-frame clones, with some not included. The sample carries around 300,000 clones, around four fifths recorded once. The V end was cut by 4 bases, the J end by 2 bases, with 16 bases between. Germline values: CDR1 SQVTM, CDR2 ANQGSEA. The length of the CDR3 is 15 residues. The V call is TRBV29-1, the J call TRBJ2-3, with D perhaps matching TRBD2 (6 bases). This TCR was recovered from a human donor with chronic lymphocytic leukemia. The sample in question was PBMCs, obtained before ibrutinib treatment. The CDR3 bases are TGCAGCGTTGGATCCCGGGACTCTGTCACAGATACGCAGTATTTT. Translated: CSVGSRDSVTDTQYF.